The entry below gives a single TCR beta chain sequence along with its context. The antigen is unknown. Libraries of TCR beta came from iRepertoire HTBI primers plus Arm-PCR of CDR3 regions. MiXCR was run by TCRdb on the multiplex PCR reads, yielding one entry per CDR3 protein. Among 530,000 or so distinct CDR3 sequences listed, about 14% were seen once. This record comes from a study of regulatory T cells in long-lasting Graves disease. Study observations and caveats: Newly diagnosed patients had higher TCR diversity than persistent Graves' patients did. Persistent disease preferred TRBV28, TRBJ1-2 and TRBJ2-5; new disease, TRBV20-1 and TRBJ2-1.

V was cut by 5 bases and J by 4 bases, with 23 bases left in between. Germline lookup yields CDR1 SEHNR and CDR2 FQNEAQ (reference sequence). CDR3 length equals 17 residues. Sample time point: newly diagnosed GD, antithyroid drugs for less than 3 months. From PBMCs, RNA was extracted and then used to make the TCR library. These data were likewise used in another study, on T cells in Graves' hyperthyroidism and ophthalmopathy. As that study records: Clonotypes that were expanded in thyroid above 0.001 mostly appeared in blood too.

The sequencing here drew on peripheral blood mononuclear cells (PBMCs), taken at new diagnosis, from a patient treated with antithyroid drugs. The chain carries TRBV7-9 and TRBJ1-1; no definite D call. The TCR originated in a man aged 25-45 years with Graves disease. Here the CDR3 reads CASSPPPARVKGTEAFF. The CDR3 bases are TGTGCCAGCAGCCCCCCCCCGGCCCGAGTGAAGGGCACTGAAGCTTTCTTT.